Presented here are 22 T cell receptor beta chains from one specimen sequenced in a study of tumor-infiltrating lymphocytes in localized non-small cell lung cancer. TCRdb's copy holds only in-frame clones and misses some; the assay was immunoSEQ multiplex PCR. Of some 6,000 clones listed, 76% are singletons. The material sequenced was lung tumor tissue. The receptors derive from a human donor with non-small cell lung cancer.

CDR3: CAWRGTGLYGYTF. CDR3 nucleotide sequence: TGTGCCTGGAGGGGGACAGGCCTCTATGGCTACACCTTC. The gene calls are TRBV30 and TRBJ1-2; 8 nucleotides match TRBD1. CDR1 and CDR2 (germline): GTSNPN, SVGIG (reference sequence). V dropped 3 bases and J dropped 4; count of bases not matched to a gene: 4. The CDR3 is 13 residues long.

The rearrangement links TRBV5-1 to TRBJ2-2; 10 bases are a match to TRBD2. V was clipped by 1 base and J by 3 bases; unmatched bases: 3. Germline V gene data show CDR1 as SGHRS and CDR2 as YFSETQ. There are 16 residues in the CDR3. CDR3 nucleotide sequence: TGCGCCAGCAGCTTGAGTACTAGCGGGGACACCGGGGAGCTGTTTTTT. Protein product: CASSLSTSGDTGELFF.

The CDR3 sequence: CASSATGGFGANVLTF. The CDR3 nucleotides read TGTGCCAGTAGTGCGACAGGGGGATTTGGGGCCAACGTCCTGACTTTC. The rearrangement links TRBV19 to TRBJ2-6; TRBD1 aligns across 9 bases. CDR3 length: 16 amino acids. Germline V gives CDR1 LNHDA, CDR2 SQIVND (reference sequence). The V and J ends lost 5 bases and 3 bases, in that order; junction bases with no gene match: 5.

The rearrangement joins TRBV5-1 to TRBJ2-1; D is undetermined. The V end lost 5 bases, the J end lost 5 bases, and 23 bases lay between the germline ends. This CDR3 has 17 residues. The germline CDR1 and CDR2 sequences are SGHRS and YFSETQ. The chain's CDR3 is CASSPRSKARGNNEQFF. Written as DNA, the CDR3 is TGCGCCAGCAGTCCCCGATCCAAAGCTAGAGGCAACAATGAGCAGTTCTTC.

This sequence joins TRBV7-8 and TRBJ2-2; unclear D gene. Germline-derived CDR1 and CDR2 are SGHVS and FQNEAQ. The CDR3 length is 16 residues. Trimming removed 5 bases from V and 1 base from J, with 14 bases in between. The CDR3 sequence: CASSTIARRNTGELFF. The CDR3 region has the DNA TGTGCCAGCAGCACCATCGCCCGAAGGAACACCGGGGAGCTGTTTTTT.

The chain links TRBV6-6 to TRBJ1-5; TRBD1 matches 11 bases. The germline V gene encodes CDR1 MNHNY and CDR2 SVGAGI (reference sequence). The CDR3 spans 15 residues. V shed 2 bases, J shed 7 bases, and the junction held 4 bases outside the gene matches. The CDR3 sequence is CASSYGDRGDQPQHF. The CDR3 bases are TGTGCCAGCAGTTACGGGGACAGGGGGGACCAGCCCCAGCATTTT.

This clone was seen only once. This rearrangement joins TRBV7-2 to TRBJ2-1, with 7 bases fitting TRBD2. Losses at the gene ends were 8 bases for V and 1 base for J; bases not matched to a gene: 5. The CDR3 is 14 residues long. Germline values: CDR1 SGHTA, CDR2 FQGNSA. The CDR3 sequence is CASGEGASYNEQFF. CDR3 DNA: TGTGCCAGCGGGGAGGGCGCATCCTACAATGAGCAGTTCTTC.

The chain couples TRBV6-5 to TRBJ1-6; 11 nucleotides agree with TRBD1. CDR1 is MNHEY, CDR2 SVGAGI, per germline. The CDR3 sequence is 15 residues long. V trimming: 7 bases; J trimming: 6 bases; junction bases outside the gene matches: 5. CDR3 in DNA: TGTGCCAGCACTCCGGACAGGGGGCGTAATTCACCCCTCCACTTT. Translation gives CASTPDRGRNSPLHF.

This clone was counted once. This chain uses TRBV6-6 with TRBJ2-3; D is uncertain. The CDR3 spans 14 residues. Per the germline V gene, CDR1 is MNHNY and CDR2 is SVGAGI (reference sequence). The V and J ends lost 6 bases and 4 bases respectively, with 14 bases between them. CDR3 sequence (DNA): TGTGCCAGCAGCGACGGGCGCCACCCAGATACGCAGTATTTT. Protein product: CASSDGRHPDTQYF.

CDR3 DNA sequence: TGTGCCAGCAGTTACTCAGGGGATGGCTACACCTTC. Translation: CASSYSGDGYTF. The chain recombines TRBV6-6 with TRBJ1-2, with a possible D match to TRBD1 (5 bases). The CDR3 runs to 12 residues. Germline CDR1 MNHNY, CDR2 SVGAGI (reference sequence). V gave up 0 bases and J gave up 6 bases, with 5 bases separating them.

This clone was recorded a few times. The V call is TRBV7-2, the J call TRBJ1-1; no clear D. The germline V and J ends were trimmed by 3 bases and 3 bases, with 11 bases remaining between them. This CDR3 comprises 14 residues. The germline V gene has CDR1 SGHTA and CDR2 FQGNSA. CDR3 bases: TGTGCCAGCAGCTTTATAGCGGGAGACACTGAAGCTTTCTTT. This gives the protein CASSFIAGDTEAFF.

The CDR3 coding sequence is TGCGCCAGCAGGGCCGCGAACACCGGGGAGCTGTTTTTT. The encoded protein is CASRAANTGELFF. This rearrangement joins TRBV10-1 to TRBJ2-2, with no clear D. CDR1 is WNHNN and CDR2 is SYGVQD in the germline V gene (reference sequence). V gave up 6 bases and J gave up 0 bases, with 5 bases separating them. The CDR3 has 13 residues.

Only one count was recorded for this clone. J is TRBJ2-3 and V is TRBV10-3, with a possible D match to TRBD1 (6 bases). The germline V gene has CDR1 ENHRY and CDR2 SYGVKD. V lost 5 bases, J lost 13 bases, and 13 bases lay in between. The CDR3 runs to 11 residues. The CDR3 region is CAISTGPVEYF. Here the CDR3 DNA reads TGTGCCATCAGTACAGGGCCCGTGGAGTATTTT.

The J gene is TRBJ1-3, the V gene TRBV9; D gene ambiguous. CDR1 is SGDLS, CDR2 YYNGEE, per germline. Trimming pared 3 bases from V and 0 bases from J, leaving 7 bases between. The CDR3 consists of 14 residues. Written as DNA, the CDR3 is TGTGCCAGCAGCGGCCGGGACTCTGGAAACACCATATATTTT. It is translated as CASSGRDSGNTIYF.

This chain uses TRBV7-9 with TRBJ2-7; perhaps D is TRBD1 or TRBD2 (6 bases each). With 5 bases removed from V and 4 bases from J, the gap between germline ends came to 21 bases. CDR1 SEHNR and CDR2 FQNEAQ come from the germline V gene (reference sequence). The CDR3 totals 16 residues. The DNA of the CDR3 is TGTGCCAGCAGCAGGGGGGACCCCAGGGACTGGTACGAGCAGTACTTC. Translating it yields CASSRGDPRDWYEQYF.

This sequence joins TRBV7-2 and TRBJ2-3; 8 nucleotides agree with TRBD2. CDR3 length: 16 amino acids. CDR1 and CDR2 (germline): SGHTA, FQGNSA. Germline trimming cut 0 bases from V and 1 base from J; bases unmatched to any gene: 3. The CDR3 DNA sequence: TGTGCCAGCAGCTTAGCACTAGCGGTGCGCACAGATACGCAGTATTTT. Protein sequence: CASSLALAVRTDTQYF.

CDR3 residues: CASTDGTGYTGELFF. CDR3 bases: TGTGCCAGCACGGACGGGACAGGGTACACCGGGGAGCTGTTTTTT. V gene TRBV25-1 combines with J gene TRBJ2-2; TRBD1 matches at 9 bases. Losses at the gene ends were 7 bases for V and 3 bases for J; bases not matched to a gene: 6. CDR3 length: 15 residues. From germline, CDR1 is MGHDK and CDR2 SYGVNS.

The gene calls are TRBV7-2 and TRBJ1-3, with D hard to call. V was pared by 3 bases and J by 2 bases, with 8 bases between. Germline lookup yields CDR1 SGHTA and CDR2 FQGNSA. The CDR3 spans 14 residues. The CDR3 DNA reads as TGTGCCAGCAGCTTCCCGAGTACTGGAAACACCATATATTTT. Encoded protein: CASSFPSTGNTIYF.

The chain combines TRBV7-2 with TRBJ1-1; D is unclear. In germline, CDR1 is SGHTA, CDR2 FQGNSA. V lost 1 base, J lost 5 bases, and 8 bases lay in between. The CDR3 runs 13 residues. The CDR3 bases are TGTGCCAGCAGCTTAGACGGAGGGACTGAAGCTTTCTTT. It is translated as CASSLDGGTEAFF.

V is TRBV11-3 and J is TRBJ1-4; weak D call: TRBD1 (5 bases). The CDR3 is made up of 15 amino acids. Trimming cost V 5 bases and J 3 bases, with 13 bases left between them. Germline V gene sequence: CDR1 SGHNT, CDR2 YENEEA. CDR3 sequence reads: CASSTQGASNEKLFF. CDR3 bases: TGTGCCAGCAGCACCCAGGGTGCGTCTAATGAAAAACTGTTTTTT.

V usage is TRBV28 and J usage is TRBJ1-5; D may be TRBD1 (6 bases). The CDR3 loop spans 15 amino acids. The germline gives CDR1 MDHEN, CDR2 SYDVKM. The V gene lost 10 bases and the J gene lost 2 bases, with 18 bases spanning the gap. The CDR3 DNA is TGTGCCACCTTGCCCACAGGGCCGGGCAATCAGCCCCAGCATTTT. Its protein is CATLPTGPGNQPQHF.

V usage is TRBV7-2 and J usage is TRBJ2-7, with 9 nucleotides matching TRBD1. The CDR3 totals 14 residues. V lost 5 bases and J lost 2; bases outside the gene matches: 4. Per germline, CDR1 SGHTA and CDR2 FQGNSA. The CDR3 DNA sequence: TGTGCCAGCAGCCCAGGACAGGGGCCCTACGAGCAGTACTTC. It encodes CASSPGQGPYEQYF.